The 24 T cell receptor beta chains listed next were all sequenced from one sample in a study of blood T cell repertoires in COVID-19. Profiling relied on immunoSEQ multiplex PCR, and the TCRdb table lists in-frame clones only, not all of them. This table holds 110,000 to 150,000 clones, roughly three quarters found once. Sequenced: PBMCs or T cells enriched from blood (not recorded which). The receptor set was obtained from a woman aged 50 to 65 who had recovered from COVID-19.

This clone came up a few times. The rearrangement links TRBV7-9 to TRBJ1-4; 7 bases align to TRBD1. Germline V gene sequence: CDR1 SEHNR, CDR2 FQNEAQ (reference sequence). The CDR3 spans 14 residues. V trimming: 5 bases; J trimming: 1 base; junction bases outside the gene matches: 1. CDR3 nucleotide sequence: TGTGCCAGCAGCGACAGGGAAACTAATGAAAAACTGTTTTTT. This translates into CASSDRETNEKLFF.

This clone was seen a few times. This chain links TRBV28 with TRBJ1-2; 10 positions agree with TRBD1. CDR1 is MDHEN and CDR2 is SYDVKM in the germline V gene. The CDR3 runs to 13 residues. V lost 8 bases and J lost 3; bases outside the gene matches: 3. In DNA form, the CDR3 reads TGTGCCAGCTCGGGACAGGGGTACTATGGCTACACCTTC. It encodes CASSGQGYYGYTF.

The chain carries TRBV5-1 and TRBJ1-1; 9 nucleotides agree with TRBD1. Germline V lookup: CDR1 SGHRS, CDR2 YFSETQ. The CDR3 covers 16 residues. After removal of 4 bases from V and 4 bases from J, the junction contained 11 bases not matched to a gene. The CDR3 DNA reads TGCGCCAGCAGCCCCGGGACAGGGTGGAGGAGCACTGAAGCTTTCTTT. It is translated as CASSPGTGWRSTEAFF.

The chain employs TRBV3-1 (or the pseudogene TRBV3-2) and TRBJ1-3, with a possible D match to TRBD1 (5 bases). The germline CDR1 and CDR2 sequences are LGHDT and YNNKEL (reference sequence). Between the trimmed V and J ends, which lost 1 base and 0 bases, there was a span of 10 bases. The CDR3 sequence is 16 residues long. The CDR3 DNA is TGTGCCAGCAGCCAAGTTGCGACAGTCTCTGGAAACACCATATATTTT. Translating gives CASSQVATVSGNTIYF.

The chain combines TRBV3-1 (or the pseudogene TRBV3-2) with TRBJ2-5; the match to TRBD2 covers 11 bases. This CDR3 is built from 17 residues. CDR1 and CDR2 (germline): LGHDT, YNNKEL (reference sequence). Trimming took 0 bases from V and 1 from J; bases not matched to a gene: 4. CDR3 in amino acids: CASSQDRSGGVQETQYF. CDR3 DNA: TGTGCCAGCAGCCAAGATCGTAGCGGGGGGGTCCAAGAGACCCAGTACTTC.

The rearrangement uses TRBV29-1 and TRBJ1-1; possible D gene TRBD1, 6 bases. Germline assignment: CDR1 SQVTM and CDR2 ANQGSEA. The CDR3 runs 13 residues. This CDR3 reads CRGTTGERGEAFF. The DNA for the CDR3 is TGCAGGGGAACGACAGGCGAAAGGGGTGAAGCTTTCTTT.

In nucleotides, the CDR3 is TGTGCCAGCAGCTTAGATTCAGCGGGTTATACCTACAATGAGCAGTTCTTC. The encoded protein is CASSLDSAGYTYNEQFF. The J gene is TRBJ2-1, the V gene TRBV11-2, with D maybe TRBD2 (6 bases). This CDR3 contains 17 residues. The V end was cut by 0 bases, the J end by 2 bases, with 14 bases between. Germline V lookup: CDR1 SGHAT, CDR2 FQNNGV.

The chain recombines TRBV2 with TRBJ2-2; 7 bases match TRBD2. Germline assignment: CDR1 SNHLY and CDR2 FYNNEI. With V trimmed by 4 bases and J by 15 bases, 14 bases remained unmatched. CDR3 size: 14 residues. CDR3 bases: TGTGCCAGCAGTGTAGAGGAGGTTGACGGGAGGTTGTTTTTT. Amino acids: CASSVEEVDGRLFF. Complete variable domain (other parts from reference TRBV2 and TRBJ2-2): EPEVTQTPSHQVTQMGQEVILRCVPISNHLYFYWYRQILGQKVEFLVSFYNNEISEKSEIFDDQFSVERPDGSNFTLKIRSTKLEDSAMYFCASSVEEVDGRLFFGEGSRLTVL.

The chain links TRBV29-1 to TRBJ1-2; a possible D gene is TRBD1 (5 bases). The germline gives CDR1 SQVTM, CDR2 ANQGSEA. V was trimmed by 4 bases and J by 5 bases, leaving 14 bases between them. The CDR3 spans 13 residues. The CDR3 loop reads CSVVGSEGYGYTF. Written as DNA, the CDR3 is TGCAGCGTTGTAGGCTCGGAGGGGTATGGCTACACCTTC.

The gene calls are TRBV7-2 and TRBJ2-1; 7 positions agree with TRBD2. J was trimmed by 0 bases and V by 6 bases; bases with no gene match: 5. The CDR3 contains 15 residues. Germline lookup yields CDR1 SGHTA and CDR2 FQGNSA. CDR3 nucleotide sequence: TGTGCCAGCAGTACGACTAGCCTCTCCTACAATGAGCAGTTCTTC. This gives the protein CASSTTSLSYNEQFF.

This clone appeared many times. The same CDR3 is also encoded by other DNA sequences in this sample. V usage is TRBV6-5 and J usage is TRBJ1-1; 7 positions agree with TRBD1. CDR1 is MNHEY, CDR2 SVGAGI, per germline. This CDR3 is 14 amino acids long. V lost 3 bases and J lost 5; bases outside the gene matches: 6. The CDR3 DNA reads as TGTGCCAGCAGTTATGACAGGGTAGGGACTGAAGCTTTCTTT. This gives the protein CASSYDRVGTEAFF.

The chain links TRBV7-2 to TRBJ2-7; D possibly corresponds to TRBD1 (6 bases). In germline, CDR1 is SGHTA, CDR2 FQGNSA. The V end lost 6 bases, the J end lost 5 bases, and 17 bases lay between the germline ends. The CDR3 totals 14 residues. The CDR3 loop reads CASSKIQGTDEQYF. CDR3 DNA: TGTGCCAGCAGTAAAATACAGGGCACCGACGAGCAGTACTTC.

This clone has just one count. This chain uses TRBV29-1 with TRBJ1-4, with 9 bases aligning to TRBD1. This CDR3 has 14 residues. Germline V lookup: CDR1 SQVTM, CDR2 ANQGSEA. J lost 8 bases, V lost 7 bases, and 11 bases had no gene match. CDR3: CSADSLDRGEKLFF. For the CDR3, the DNA is TGCAGCGCGGACTCTCTGGACAGGGGAGAAAAACTGTTTTTT.

The chain has TRBV29-1 and TRBJ1-2; tentative D call: TRBD1 (6 bases). The CDR3 extends over 13 amino acids. V was cut by 6 bases and J by 6 bases, with 17 bases left in between. Germline values: CDR1 SQVTM, CDR2 ANQGSEA. CDR3 nucleotide sequence: TGCAGCGTGACGGCGGCGGGGGCCGATGGCTACACCTTC. Amino acids: CSVTAAGADGYTF.

V and J are TRBV10-1 and TRBJ2-1; 8 bases align to TRBD2. The CDR3 covers 15 residues. Per germline, CDR1 WNHNN and CDR2 SYGVQD (reference sequence). V lost 3 bases and J lost 5; bases outside the gene matches: 6. The CDR3 DNA sequence: TGCGCCAGCAGTGACCCTAGCGGGCGACACAATGAGCAGTTCTTC. It yields the protein CASSDPSGRHNEQFF.

This clone was detected only a few times. The rearrangement uses TRBV5-1 and TRBJ1-2; TRBD1 agrees at 10 bases. J was trimmed by 3 bases and V by 5 bases; bases with no gene match: 13. Per germline, CDR1 SGHRS and CDR2 YFSETQ. This CDR3 has 17 residues. The CDR3 loop is CASSPRDRGSWDYGYTF. The CDR3 DNA sequence: TGCGCCAGCAGTCCCCGGGACAGGGGATCGTGGGACTATGGCTACACCTTC.

The chain uses TRBV7-9 and TRBJ2-3; a weak D match, TRBD1 (6 bases). This CDR3 contains 13 residues. From germline, CDR1 is SEHNR and CDR2 FQNEAQ (reference sequence). Trimming took off 5 bases at V and 10 bases at J, with 16 bases between the two ends. The DNA for the CDR3 is TGTGCCAGCAGCGCCCGGCCAGGGGTTGCGCAGTATTTT. This gives the protein CASSARPGVAQYF.

This chain links TRBV28 with TRBJ1-1; 8 nucleotides align to TRBD1. The J segment lost 2 bases and the V segment lost 3 bases, leaving 5 bases of the junction unmatched. CDR1 and CDR2 (germline): MDHEN, SYDVKM. The CDR3 has 15 residues. CDR3 sequence reads: CASSFSGTGNTEAFF. In DNA form, the CDR3 reads TGTGCCAGCAGTTTTTCCGGGACAGGAAACACTGAAGCTTTCTTT.

The chain couples TRBV19 to TRBJ2-5; weak D call: TRBD1 (7 bases). V lost 5 bases and J lost 5, with 18 bases in between. CDR3 length: 15 residues. In germline, CDR1 is LNHDA, CDR2 SQIVND (reference sequence). The CDR3, as DNA: TGTGCCAGTAGTCATAGCAGGGGGGCGCCGGAGACCCAGTACTTC. It translates to CASSHSRGAPETQYF. The full variable domain, in which reference TRBV19 and TRBJ2-5 provide the parts outside the CDR3, is DGGITQSPKYLFRKEGQNVTLSCEQNLNHDAMYWYRQDPGQGLRLIYYSQIVNDFQKGDIAEGYSVSREKKESFPLTVTSAQKNPTAFYLCASSHSRGAPETQYFGPGTRLLVL.

The chain uses TRBV2 and TRBJ1-1; D is uncertain. The germline CDR1 and CDR2 sequences are SNHLY and FYNNEI. The CDR3 runs 14 residues. V was shortened by 6 bases and J by 0 bases, with 11 bases between the two germline ends. In DNA form, the CDR3 reads TGTGCCAGCAGCTCGGGGAGGGTGAACACTGAAGCTTTCTTT. It codes for CASSSGRVNTEAFF.

This clone has only a few counts. The chain has TRBV19 and TRBJ1-3; unclear D gene. The ends were cut back, 3 bases at V and 4 bases at J, with 7 bases in the middle. This CDR3 has 13 residues. Germline V gene sequence: CDR1 LNHDA, CDR2 SQIVND (reference sequence). In DNA, the CDR3 is TGTGCCAGTAGTATTACAGAAGGAAACACCATATATTTT. Residues: CASSITEGNTIYF.

V usage is TRBV28 and J usage is TRBJ1-2; no definite D call. The CDR3 length is 13 residues. Germline CDR1 reads MDHEN; CDR2 reads SYDVKM. Trimming removed 7 bases from V and 8 bases from J, with 17 bases in between. DNA for the CDR3: TGTGCCAGCAAGAGAAGACTGCCTCGCGGCTACACCTTC. Translated, it gives CASKRRLPRGYTF.

The CDR3 DNA is TGTGCCAGCGCGACGGGACAGACAAACAATGAGCAGTTCTTC. Amino acids: CASATGQTNNEQFF. This chain links TRBV10-3 with TRBJ2-1; 7 positions agree with TRBD1. In germline, CDR1 is ENHRY, CDR2 SYGVKD. V lost 10 bases and J lost 5; bases outside the gene matches: 11. The CDR3 spans 14 residues.

The chain is built from TRBV2 and TRBJ2-3, with 9 nucleotides matching TRBD1. V gave up 5 bases and J gave up 5 bases; unmatched junction bases: 5. Looked up from germline, CDR1 is SNHLY and CDR2 is FYNNEI. The CDR3 totals 14 residues. The DNA for the CDR3 is TGTGCCAGCAGTACACAGGGGGCAGTAGATACGCAGTATTTT. It yields the protein CASSTQGAVDTQYF.